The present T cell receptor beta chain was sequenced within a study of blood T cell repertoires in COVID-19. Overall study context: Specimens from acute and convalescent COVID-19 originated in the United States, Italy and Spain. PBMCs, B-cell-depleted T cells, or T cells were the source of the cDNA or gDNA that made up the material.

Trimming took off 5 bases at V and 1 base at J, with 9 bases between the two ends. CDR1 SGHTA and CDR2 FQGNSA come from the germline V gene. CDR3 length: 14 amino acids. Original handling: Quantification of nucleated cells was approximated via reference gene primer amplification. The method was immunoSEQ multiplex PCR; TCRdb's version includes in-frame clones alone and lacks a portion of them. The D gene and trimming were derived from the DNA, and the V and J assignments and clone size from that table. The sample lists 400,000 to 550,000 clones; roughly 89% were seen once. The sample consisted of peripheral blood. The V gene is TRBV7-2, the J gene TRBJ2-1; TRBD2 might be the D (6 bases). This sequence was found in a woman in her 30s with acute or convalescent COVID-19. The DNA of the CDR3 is TGTGCCAGCAGCCCGGGGGTTTCCTACAATGAGCAGTTCTTC. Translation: CASSPGVSYNEQFF.